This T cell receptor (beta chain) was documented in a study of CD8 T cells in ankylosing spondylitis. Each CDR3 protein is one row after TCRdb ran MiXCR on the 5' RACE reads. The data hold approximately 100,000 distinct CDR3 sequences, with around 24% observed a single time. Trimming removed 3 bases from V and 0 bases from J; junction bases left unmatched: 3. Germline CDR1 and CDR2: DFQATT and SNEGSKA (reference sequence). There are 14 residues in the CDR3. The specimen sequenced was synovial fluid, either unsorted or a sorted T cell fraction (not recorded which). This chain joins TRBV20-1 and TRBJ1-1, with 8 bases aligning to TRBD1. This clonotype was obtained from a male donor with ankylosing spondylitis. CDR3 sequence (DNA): TGCAGTGCTAGGCAGGGGGCAGTGAACACTGAAGCTTTCTTT. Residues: CSARQGAVNTEAFF.